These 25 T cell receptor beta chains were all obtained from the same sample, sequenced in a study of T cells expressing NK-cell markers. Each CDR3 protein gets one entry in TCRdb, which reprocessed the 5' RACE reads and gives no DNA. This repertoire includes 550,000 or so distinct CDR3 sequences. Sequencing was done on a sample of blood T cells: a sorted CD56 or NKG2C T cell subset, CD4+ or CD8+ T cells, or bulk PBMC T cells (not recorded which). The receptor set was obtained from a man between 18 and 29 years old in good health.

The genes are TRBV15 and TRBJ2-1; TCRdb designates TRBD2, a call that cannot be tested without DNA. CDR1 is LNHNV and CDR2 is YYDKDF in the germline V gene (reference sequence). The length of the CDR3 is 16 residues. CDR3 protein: CATSRVSLAADNEQFF.

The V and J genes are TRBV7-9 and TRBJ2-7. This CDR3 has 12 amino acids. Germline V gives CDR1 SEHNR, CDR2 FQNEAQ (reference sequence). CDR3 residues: CASTQNGVDKYF.

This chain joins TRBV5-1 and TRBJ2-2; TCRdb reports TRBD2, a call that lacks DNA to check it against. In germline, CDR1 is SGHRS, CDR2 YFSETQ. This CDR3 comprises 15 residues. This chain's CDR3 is CASSAGEWNTGELFF.

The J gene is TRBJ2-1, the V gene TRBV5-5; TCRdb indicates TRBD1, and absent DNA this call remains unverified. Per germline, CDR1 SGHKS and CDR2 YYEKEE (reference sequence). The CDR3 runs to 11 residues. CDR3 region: CASSRGQGEIF.

CDR3 sequence reads: CSARNRLGTSGSGEQFF. The chain couples TRBV20-1 to TRBJ2-1; as DNA is missing, the TRBD2 call by TCRdb cannot be tested. The CDR3 has 17 amino acids. Germline V gene data show CDR1 as DFQATT and CDR2 as SNEGSKA (reference sequence).

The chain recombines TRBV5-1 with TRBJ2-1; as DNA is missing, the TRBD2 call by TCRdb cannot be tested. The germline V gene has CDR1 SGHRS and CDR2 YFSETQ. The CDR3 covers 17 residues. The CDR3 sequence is CASSSGILAGAYNEQFF.

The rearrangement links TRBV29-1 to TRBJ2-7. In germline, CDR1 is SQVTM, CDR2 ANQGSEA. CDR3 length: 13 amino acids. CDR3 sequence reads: CSVEFDVPYEQYF.

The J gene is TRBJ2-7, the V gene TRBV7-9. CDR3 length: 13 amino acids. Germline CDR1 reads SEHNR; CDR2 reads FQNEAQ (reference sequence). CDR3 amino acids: CASSLAGAHEQYF.

CDR3 region: CASSSLPGSYNEQFF. J is TRBJ2-1 and V is TRBV12-3 or TRBV12-4; with no DNA, the TCRdb D assignment of TRBD2 cannot be verified. This CDR3 is built from 15 residues.

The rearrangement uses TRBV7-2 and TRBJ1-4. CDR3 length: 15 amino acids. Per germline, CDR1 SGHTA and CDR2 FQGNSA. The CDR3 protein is CASSSQSGANEKLFF.

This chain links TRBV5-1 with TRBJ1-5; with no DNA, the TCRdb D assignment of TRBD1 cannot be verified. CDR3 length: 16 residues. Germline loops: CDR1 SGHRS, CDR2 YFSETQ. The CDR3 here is CASSLGGQGSNQPQHF. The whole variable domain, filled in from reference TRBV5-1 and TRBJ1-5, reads KAGVTQTPRYLIKTRGQQVTLSCSPISGHRSVSWYQQTPGQGLQFLFEYFSETQRNKGNFPGRFSGRQFSNSRSEMNVSTLELGDSALYLCASSLGGQGSNQPQHFGDGTRLSIL.

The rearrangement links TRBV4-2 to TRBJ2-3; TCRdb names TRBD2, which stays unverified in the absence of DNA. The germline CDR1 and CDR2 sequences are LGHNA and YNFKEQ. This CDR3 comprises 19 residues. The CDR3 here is CASSPEPWVYSGYTDTQYF.

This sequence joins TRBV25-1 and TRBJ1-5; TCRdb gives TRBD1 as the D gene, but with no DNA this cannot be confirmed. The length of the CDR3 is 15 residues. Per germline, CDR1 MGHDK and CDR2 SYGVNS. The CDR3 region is CASRSQDRSNQPQHF.

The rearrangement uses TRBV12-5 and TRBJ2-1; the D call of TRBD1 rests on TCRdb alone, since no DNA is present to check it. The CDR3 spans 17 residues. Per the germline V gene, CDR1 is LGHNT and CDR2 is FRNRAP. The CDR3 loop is CASGLAPIGGLSNEQFF.

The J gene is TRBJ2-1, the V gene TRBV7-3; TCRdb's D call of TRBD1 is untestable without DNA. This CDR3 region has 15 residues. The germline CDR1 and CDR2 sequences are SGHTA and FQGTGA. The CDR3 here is CASSQTGAPYNEQFF.

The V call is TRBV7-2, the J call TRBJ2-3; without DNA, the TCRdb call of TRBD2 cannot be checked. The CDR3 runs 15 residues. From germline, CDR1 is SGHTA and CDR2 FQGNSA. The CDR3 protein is CASSLASRETDTQYF.

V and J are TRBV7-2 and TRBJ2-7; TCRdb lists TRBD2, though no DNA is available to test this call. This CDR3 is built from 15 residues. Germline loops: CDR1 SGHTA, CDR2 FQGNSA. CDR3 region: CASSLQEGGRLEQYF.

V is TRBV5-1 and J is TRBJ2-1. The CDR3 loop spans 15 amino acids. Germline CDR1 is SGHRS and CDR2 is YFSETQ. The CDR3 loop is CASSYGQGPYNEQFF. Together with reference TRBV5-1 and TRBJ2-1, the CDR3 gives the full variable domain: KAGVTQTPRYLIKTRGQQVTLSCSPISGHRSVSWYQQTPGQGLQFLFEYFSETQRNKGNFPGRFSGRQFSNSRSEMNVSTLELGDSALYLCASSYGQGPYNEQFFGPGTRLTVL.

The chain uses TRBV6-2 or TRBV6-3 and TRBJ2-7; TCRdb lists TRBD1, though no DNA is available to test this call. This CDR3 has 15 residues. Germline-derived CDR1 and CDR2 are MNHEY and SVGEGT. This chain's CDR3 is CASSTGGLASYEQYF.

CDR3 protein: CASSHARTGEPSGYTF. This chain connects TRBV4-3 to TRBJ1-2; the TCRdb D gene call, TRBD1, has no DNA to confirm it. Germline CDR1 and CDR2: LGHNA and YSLEER. This CDR3 is built from 16 residues.

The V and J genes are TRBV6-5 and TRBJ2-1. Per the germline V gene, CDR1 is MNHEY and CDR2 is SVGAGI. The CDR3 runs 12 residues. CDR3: CASRNTHREQFF.

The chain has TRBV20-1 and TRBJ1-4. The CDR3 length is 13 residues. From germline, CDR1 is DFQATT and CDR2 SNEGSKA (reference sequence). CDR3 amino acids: CSASVSGFEKLFF.

CDR3 amino acids: CASSLAGTSGSGRLNEQFF. V gene TRBV5-1 combines with J gene TRBJ2-1; without DNA, the TCRdb call of TRBD2 cannot be checked. This CDR3 is 19 amino acids long. Germline loops: CDR1 SGHRS, CDR2 YFSETQ. The variable domain in full, completed from reference TRBV5-1 and TRBJ2-1, reads KAGVTQTPRYLIKTRGQQVTLSCSPISGHRSVSWYQQTPGQGLQFLFEYFSETQRNKGNFPGRFSGRQFSNSRSEMNVSTLELGDSALYLCASSLAGTSGSGRLNEQFFGPGTRLTVL.

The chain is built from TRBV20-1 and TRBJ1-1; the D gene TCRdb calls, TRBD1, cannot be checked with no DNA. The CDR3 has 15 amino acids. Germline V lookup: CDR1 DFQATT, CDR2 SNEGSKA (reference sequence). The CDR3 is CSASEGPLRDTEAFF.

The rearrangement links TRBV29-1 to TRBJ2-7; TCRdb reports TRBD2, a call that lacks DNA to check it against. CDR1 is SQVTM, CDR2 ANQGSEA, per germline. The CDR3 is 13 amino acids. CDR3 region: CSVSPRRADEQYF.